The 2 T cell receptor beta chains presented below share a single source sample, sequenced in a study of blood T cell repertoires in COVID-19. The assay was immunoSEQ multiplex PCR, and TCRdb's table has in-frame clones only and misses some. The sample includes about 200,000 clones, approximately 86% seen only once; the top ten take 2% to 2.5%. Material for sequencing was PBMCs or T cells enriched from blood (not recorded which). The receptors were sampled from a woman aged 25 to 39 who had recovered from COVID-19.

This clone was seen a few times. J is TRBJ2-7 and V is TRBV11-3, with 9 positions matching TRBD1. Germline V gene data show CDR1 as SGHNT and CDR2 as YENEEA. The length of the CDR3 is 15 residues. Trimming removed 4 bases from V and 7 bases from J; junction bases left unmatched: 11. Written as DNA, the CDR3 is TGTGCCAGCAGCTCCCGACAGGGGGGGCCTCGTGAGCAGTACTTC. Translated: CASSSRQGGPREQYF.

The CDR3 bases are TGTGCCAGTAGCGGATACCGGGGGATAGAAGAGACCCAGTACTTC. Translated, it gives CASSGYRGIEETQYF. The chain is built from TRBV19 and TRBJ2-5, with D possibly TRBD2 on 6 matching bases. V lost 6 bases and J lost 3, with 17 bases in between. The CDR3 totals 15 residues. Per the germline V gene, CDR1 is LNHDA and CDR2 is SQIVND (reference sequence).